Given below is one TCR beta chain in context. Cohorts were determined from participant-reported clinical history. This specimen comes from a study of blood T cell repertoires in COVID-19. Study-wide context: Sources were T cells, B-cell-depleted T cells, or PBMCs; the material itself was cDNA or gDNA.

This table comes from immunoSEQ multiplex PCR, and its TCRdb copy is limited to in-frame clones, with some not included. The sample lists about 330,000 clones; more than 85% were seen once. This TCR was sampled from a woman aged 25 to 39 who had recovered from COVID-19. Specimen: PBMCs or T cells enriched from blood (not recorded which).

CDR3 in DNA: TGTGCCTGGAGTGTAGGACAGGGGAACACTGAAGCTTTCTTT. It is translated as CAWSVGQGNTEAFF. The genes are TRBV30 and TRBJ1-1; 8 bases align to TRBD1. The CDR3 runs to 14 residues. CDR1 GTSNPN and CDR2 SVGIG come from the germline V gene (reference sequence). V trimming: 0 bases; J trimming: 1 base; junction bases outside the gene matches: 1.